This entry features one TCR beta chain sequence. What it recognizes is unknown. The junction does not match germline at one end; this may be a read error. RNA was extracted from bulk tissue without any cell sorting. The data stem from a study of tumor and adjacent non-tumor tissue in lung cancer. For the study at large: The cohort had about a dozen adenocarcinoma, a couple of squamous cell and 1 small cell patients. The patients, roughly eleven men and about 5 women, were roughly 30 to 76 with stage I to III disease. Each sample yielded 3.5 million to 5 million productive TCRbeta reads on average. Broader study findings: Higher tumor TCR diversity was associated with shorter survival.

TCRbeta libraries were built with three rounds of nested PCR, modified from ARM-PCR. One entry per CDR3 protein, called by TCRdb with MiXCR from the multiplex PCR reads. The sample contains 60,000 to 95,000 distinct CDR3 sequences, around four fifths of which appear only once. There are 15 residues in the CDR3. Looked up from germline, CDR1 is SQVTM and CDR2 is ANQGSEA. Sequenced sample: lung tumor tissue. The receptor's source is a woman aged 50 to 65 with non-small cell lung cancer. The chain joins TRBV29-1 to TRBJ1-2, with unresolved D. The DNA of the CDR3 is TGCAGCGCTGAAGCTTTGAGTGAGACGGGCTATGGCTACACCTTC. This encodes CSAEALSETGYGYTF.